This TCR beta chain was obtained from a study of T cells in Graves' hyperthyroidism and ophthalmopathy. Newly diagnosed hyperthyroidism patients aged 18 to 65 years had disease lasting under 2 months. Points on this clonotype: A much larger clone differs by one base, so this may be a read error.

CDR1 is ENHRY, CDR2 SYGVKD, per germline. This CDR3 has 14 amino acids. V gave up 11 bases and J gave up 1 base, with 17 bases separating them. Amplified TCR beta CDR3 regions came from RNA transcripts. The HTBI set primed first-round TCR CDR3 RT-PCR. A single record per CDR3 protein comes from TCRdb applying MiXCR to the multiplex PCR reads. The sample lists 750,000 to 900,000 distinct CDR3 sequences, over 35% occurring once. The source material was blood. The V gene is TRBV10-3, the J gene TRBJ1-1; tentative D call: TRBD1 (6 bases). The clonotype originates from a man between 18 and 29 years old with Graves' hyperthyroidism. As DNA, the CDR3 is TGTGCCGGTAGGTTTACAGGGTCGAACACTGAAGCTTTCTTT. It encodes CAGRFTGSNTEAFF.